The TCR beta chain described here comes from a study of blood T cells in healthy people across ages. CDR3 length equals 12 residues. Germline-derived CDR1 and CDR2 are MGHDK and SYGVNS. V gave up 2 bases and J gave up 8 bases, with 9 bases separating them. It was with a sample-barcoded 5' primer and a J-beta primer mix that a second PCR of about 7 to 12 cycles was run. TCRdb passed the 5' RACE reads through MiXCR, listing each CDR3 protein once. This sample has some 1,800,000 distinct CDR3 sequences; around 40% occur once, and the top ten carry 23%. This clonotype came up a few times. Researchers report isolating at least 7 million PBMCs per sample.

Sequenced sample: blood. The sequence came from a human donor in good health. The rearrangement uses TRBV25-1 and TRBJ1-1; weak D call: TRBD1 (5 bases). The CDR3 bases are TGTGCCAGCAGTGAAGGTGGGGGGGAAGCTTTCTTT. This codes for CASSEGGGEAFF.